The next 20 T cell receptor beta chains were all read from a single sample in a study of shared clonotypes between healthy human individuals. Assay used: immunoSEQ multiplex PCR; TCRdb lists only in-frame clones, some missing. The sample has about 1.5 million clones; 98% are singletons. The specimen sequenced was naive CD4+ T cells sorted from blood. Subset reported: CD45RA+ positively selected. Receptors originate from a man aged 25-45 years in good health.

This chain uses TRBV5-1 with TRBJ2-3; D not resolved. CDR1 and CDR2 (germline): SGHRS, YFSETQ. The germline V and J ends were trimmed by 2 bases and 4 bases, with 14 bases remaining between them. This CDR3 has 15 amino acids. CDR3 DNA: TGCGCCAGCAGCTTATCGTATGGGGTGGCAGATACGCAGTATTTT. Protein product: CASSLSYGVADTQYF.

The chain couples TRBV19 to TRBJ1-5, with a possible D match to TRBD1 (5 bases). Germline assignment: CDR1 LNHDA and CDR2 SQIVND (reference sequence). The CDR3 has 18 amino acids. The V gene lost 7 bases and the J gene lost 12 bases, with 34 bases spanning the gap. As DNA, the CDR3 is TGTGCCAGTAACCCGGGGGAAAAACAGCCCGCCTCGAATTTGCTCCAGCATTTT. Translation gives CASNPGEKQPASNLLQHF.

J is TRBJ2-1 and V is TRBV5-1, with TRBD2 matching 7 bases. CDR3 length: 16 amino acids. Germline V gene lookup returns CDR1 SGHRS and CDR2 YFSETQ. Germline trimming cut 0 bases from V and 3 bases from J; bases unmatched to any gene: 6. For the CDR3, the DNA is TGCGCCAGCAGCTTGGCCGGGGCGGGAGTCTACAATGAGCAGTTCTTC. Translated: CASSLAGAGVYNEQFF.

The chain couples TRBV29-1 to TRBJ1-1; weak D call: TRBD1 (6 bases). The germline V gene encodes CDR1 SQVTM and CDR2 ANQGSEA. V lost 7 bases, J lost 4 bases, and 13 bases lay in between. CDR3 size: 12 residues. In DNA form, the CDR3 reads TGCAGCGCCGGACAGTTCCGCACTGAAGCTTTCTTT. This codes for CSAGQFRTEAFF.

The CDR3 DNA is TGCGCCAGCAGTGAGGCCGGGACTCCACTCGACGAGCAGTACTTC. It translates to CASSEAGTPLDEQYF. V usage is TRBV10-1 and J usage is TRBJ2-7; D possibly corresponds to TRBD2 (6 bases). The CDR3 sequence is 15 residues long. With 2 bases removed from V and 5 bases from J, the gap between germline ends came to 16 bases. CDR1 WNHNN and CDR2 SYGVQD come from the germline V gene (reference sequence).

The V gene is TRBV18, the J gene TRBJ2-1; D unresolved. Trimming shortened V by 8 bases and J by 0 bases, and 8 bases separated the two germline ends. The CDR3 spans 13 residues. CDR1 is KGHSH, CDR2 LQKENI, per germline. The CDR3 protein is CASQLSSYNEQFF. CDR3 nucleotides: TGTGCCAGCCAGTTAAGCTCCTACAATGAGCAGTTCTTC.

CDR3 loop: CASSPPSQGTQYF. The CDR3 coding sequence is TGTGCCAGCTCACCACCAAGCCAGGGGACCCAGTACTTC. The chain couples TRBV18 to TRBJ2-5; weak D call: TRBD1 (5 bases). The germline V gene has CDR1 KGHSH and CDR2 LQKENI. Trimming shortened V by 0 bases and J by 7 bases, and 9 bases separated the two germline ends. CDR3 length: 13 residues.

This chain joins TRBV27 and TRBJ2-3; 8 bases agree with TRBD2. The CDR3 contains 14 residues. The ends lost 4 bases at V and 5 bases at J; junction bases unmatched: 5. Germline V gene sequence: CDR1 MNHEY, CDR2 SMNVEV (reference sequence). The CDR3 region is CASSSGRAVDTQYF. The CDR3 nucleotides read TGTGCCAGCAGTTCCGGGAGGGCCGTAGATACGCAGTATTTT.

The chain joins TRBV11-3 to TRBJ2-5; 7 bases match TRBD2. This CDR3 has 14 residues. After removal of 5 bases from V and 1 base from J, the junction contained 4 bases not matched to a gene. CDR1 is SGHNT and CDR2 is YENEEA in the germline V gene. The CDR3 bases are TGTGCCAGCAGCCCAGCTAGCGGCCAAGAGACCCAGTACTTC. Translating it yields CASSPASGQETQYF.

This clone showed up just once. This chain joins TRBV7-9 and TRBJ2-7, with D hard to call. Trimming left V 1 base short and J 6 bases short, with 19 bases between. Per germline, CDR1 SEHNR and CDR2 FQNEAQ (reference sequence). This CDR3 region has 16 residues. CDR3 sequence (DNA): TGTGCCAGCAGCTTAGTTCTTCAGGCTTTAAAACGCGAGCAGTACTTC. This gives the protein CASSLVLQALKREQYF. Full variable domain (remainder filled in from reference TRBV7-9 and TRBJ2-7): DTGVSQNPRHKITKRGQNVTFRCDPISEHNRLYWYRQTLGQGPEFLTYFQNEAQLEKSRLLSDRFSAERPKGSFSTLEIQRTEQGDSAMYLCASSLVLQALKREQYFGPGTRLTVT.

V usage is TRBV18 and J usage is TRBJ2-1; no clear D. V dropped 6 bases and J dropped 6 bases, with 15 bases sitting between them. Germline CDR1 is KGHSH and CDR2 is LQKENI. The CDR3 length is 14 residues. The CDR3 DNA reads as TGTGCCAGCTCCCGGTCGGAGTTGGGCAATGAGCAGTTCTTC. This gives the protein CASSRSELGNEQFF.

This clone was seen just once. The gene calls are TRBV11-2 and TRBJ2-2; 9 bases map to TRBD1. Per the germline V gene, CDR1 is SGHAT and CDR2 is FQNNGV. V was pared by 4 bases and J by 6 bases, with 18 bases of the junction left unmatched. The CDR3 covers 19 residues. CDR3 sequence: CASSYDLRPMGQGAGELFF. The CDR3 nucleotides are TGTGCCAGCAGCTACGACCTACGTCCCATGGGACAGGGAGCCGGGGAGCTGTTTTTT.

V and J are TRBV5-1 and TRBJ2-7; the D gene is possibly TRBD2 (5 bases). The CDR3 sequence is 13 residues long. Per the germline V gene, CDR1 is SGHRS and CDR2 is YFSETQ. Trimming took 5 bases from V and 2 from J, leaving 11 bases between them. CDR3 in amino acids: CASSPGSPYEQYF. DNA of the CDR3: TGCGCCAGCAGTCCGGGGTCACCCTACGAGCAGTACTTC.

The chain employs TRBV15 and TRBJ1-1; possible D gene TRBD1, 5 bases. Between the trimmed V and J ends, which lost 1 base and 6 bases, there was a span of 12 bases. This CDR3 region has 14 residues. Germline CDR1 LNHNV, CDR2 YYDKDF (reference sequence). The CDR3 loop reads CATSRVGRVAEAFF. In nucleotides, the CDR3 is TGTGCCACCAGCAGAGTGGGCAGGGTCGCTGAAGCTTTCTTT.

The chain combines TRBV9 with TRBJ2-4; TRBD2 matches at 14 bases. This CDR3 has 16 residues. V was clipped by 3 bases and J by 10 bases; unmatched bases: 9. Germline values: CDR1 SGDLS, CDR2 YYNGEE. The CDR3 region is CASSAHRGTSGSIQYF. DNA of the CDR3: TGTGCCAGCAGCGCGCACAGGGGGACTAGCGGGAGTATTCAGTACTTC.

The gene calls are TRBV10-2 and TRBJ2-1; D not resolved. CDR3 length equals 14 residues. The germline CDR1 and CDR2 sequences are WSHSY and SAAADI. V was trimmed by 6 bases and J by 1 base, leaving 10 bases between them. The CDR3 DNA reads TGCGCCAGCAGGGCGAGGATTTCCTACAATGAGCAGTTCTTC. Protein sequence: CASRARISYNEQFF.

The chain couples TRBV7-8 to TRBJ2-7; the D gene could be TRBD1 or TRBD2 (5 bases each). The CDR3 has 14 residues. Trimming removed 6 bases at V and 6 bases at J, with 18 bases between. Germline CDR1 SGHVS, CDR2 FQNEAQ. The CDR3 sequence: CASSEGAVRGEQYF. The DNA for the CDR3 is TGTGCCAGCAGTGAGGGAGCGGTTAGGGGCGAGCAGTACTTC.

The rearrangement uses TRBV9 and TRBJ1-5; TRBD1 might be the D (6 bases). This CDR3 is 16 amino acids long. V was shortened by 4 bases and J by 0 bases, with 14 bases between the two germline ends. Per the germline V gene, CDR1 is SGDLS and CDR2 is YYNGEE. The CDR3 DNA follows: TGTGCCAGCAGCAAATCCGGGACACCTAGCAATCAGCCCCAGCATTTT. It translates to CASSKSGTPSNQPQHF.

The rearrangement uses TRBV7-6 and TRBJ2-1, with 8 nucleotides matching TRBD2. J lost 1 base, V lost 1 base, and 6 bases had no gene match. The CDR3 spans 17 residues. In germline, CDR1 is SGHVS, CDR2 FNYEAQ. The CDR3 sequence is CASSLGASGLSYNEQFF. CDR3 DNA sequence: TGTGCCAGCAGCTTAGGGGCTAGCGGGTTATCCTACAATGAGCAGTTCTTC.

This clone was picked up one time. CDR3 region: CASSLGAGTFSYEQYF. The CDR3 nucleotides read TGTGCCAGCAGCTTAGGGGCCGGGACGTTTTCCTACGAGCAGTACTTC. The gene calls are TRBV11-2 and TRBJ2-7; TRBD1 or TRBD2 may be the D gene (5 bases each). Germline V lookup: CDR1 SGHAT, CDR2 FQNNGV. This CDR3 region has 16 residues. The ends were cut back, 1 base at V and 1 base at J, with 14 bases in the middle.